This is a list of T cell receptor beta chains from one sample in a study of blood T cell repertoires in COVID-19. Only in-frame clones appear in the TCRdb table, and some are missing; sequencing was by immunoSEQ multiplex PCR. The profile covers 100,000 to 150,000 clones, with approximately 81% appearing a single time and more than 3% taken by the ten largest. The sample consisted of peripheral blood. Receptor source: a woman in her forties or fifties with acute or convalescent COVID-19. CDR3s include the opening cysteine and the closing phenylalanine or tryptophan. The order of the fields is J gene, D gene, CDR3 length, clone size, V gene, CDR3 protein, CDR3 DNA. D genes are given only for firm matches. Clone size is shown for a subset of rows, as once, few, many or a class of expanded clone.

>TRBJ1-2|NA|12|few|TRBV19
CASSRTDYGYTF
TGTGCCAGTAGTCGGACAGACTATGGCTACACCTTC
>TRBJ2-1|TRBD2|13|few|TRBV30
CAWKAGGYNEQFF
TGTGCCTGGAAGGCGGGGGGATACAATGAGCAGTTCTTC
>TRBJ2-7|NA|13|NA|TRBV18
CASSPSFGYEQYF
TGTGCCAGCTCACCTAGTTTTGGCTACGAGCAGTACTTC
>TRBJ2-5|NA|17|NA|TRBV7-2
CASSLGPVGGTQETQYF
TGTGCCAGCAGCTTAGGTCCCGTGGGGGGTACCCAAGAGACCCAGTACTTC
>TRBJ1-3|NA|16|once|TRBV4-1
CASSHVGRSSGNTIYF
TGCGCCAGCAGCCATGTTGGCCGGAGCTCTGGAAACACCATATATTTT
>TRBJ1-1|NA|15|NA|TRBV14
CASSQVGGMNTEAFF
TGTGCCAGCAGCCAAGTCGGGGGTATGAACACTGAAGCTTTCTTT
>TRBJ1-5|NA|13|NA|TRBV30
CAWTDNSNQPQHF
TGTGCCTGGACCGACAATAGCAATCAGCCCCAGCATTTT
>TRBJ2-3|NA|15|NA|TRBV28
CASSSGGPGGDTQYF
TGTGCCAGCAGTTCCGGCGGTCCCGGAGGGGATACGCAGTATTTT
>TRBJ2-1|TRBD2|16|NA|TRBV7-9
CASSLALAGAYNEQFF
TGTGCCAGCAGCTTAGCTCTAGCGGGGGCCTACAATGAGCAGTTCTTC
>TRBJ1-3|NA|15|NA|TRBV7-8
CASSVRTVTGNTIYF
TGTGCCAGCAGCGTCCGGACAGTAACTGGAAACACCATATATTTT
>TRBJ1-5|NA|15|few|TRBV18
CASSPTWASNQPQHF
TGTGCCAGCTCACCAACGTGGGCAAGCAATCAGCCCCAGCATTTT
>TRBJ1-2|NA|11|few|TRBV20-1
CSAPDNYGYTF
TGCAGTGCTCCAGATAACTATGGCTACACCTTC
>TRBJ2-7|TRBD2|16|NA|TRBV10-3
CAISGTGTSGDYEQYF
TGTGCCATCAGTGGAACCGGGACTAGCGGGGACTACGAGCAGTACTTC
>TRBJ1-3|NA|14|few|TRBV30
CAWRASGAGNTIYF
TGTGCCTGGAGAGCTTCAGGGGCTGGAAACACCATATATTTT
>TRBJ2-1|NA|16|NA|TRBV5-4
CASSSDGGPSYNEQFF
TGTGCCAGCAGCTCGGACGGGGGACCTTCCTACAATGAGCAGTTCTTC
>TRBJ2-3|TRBD2|16|few|TRBV19
CASSIGSLAGTDTQYF
TGTGCCAGTAGTATAGGATCGCTAGCGGGCACAGATACGCAGTATTTT
>TRBJ1-6|TRBD1|14|few|TRBV27
CASSRAQGPSPLHF
TGTGCCAGCAGTCGGGCACAGGGGCCCTCACCCCTCCACTTT
>TRBJ1-6|TRBD1|15|NA|TRBV12-5
CASGRDRGPHSPLHF
TGTGCTAGTGGCCGGGACAGGGGGCCCCATTCACCCCTCCACTTT
>TRBJ1-6|TRBD1|17|NA|TRBV6-1
CASSARDRSSYNSPLHF
TGTGCCAGCAGTGCCCGGGACAGGAGCTCCTATAATTCACCCCTCCACTTT
>TRBJ2-1|TRBD2|16|NA|TRBV7-2
CASSLNGGANWNEQFF
TGTGCCAGCAGCTTAAACGGGGGGGCTAATTGGAATGAGCAGTTCTTC
>TRBJ2-2|TRBD1|13|NA|TRBV19
CASRDRGPGELFF
TGTGCCAGCCGGGACAGGGGACCCGGGGAGCTGTTTTTT
>TRBJ2-5|NA|16|NA|TRBV9
CASSGIKQGGQETQYF
TGTGCCAGCAGCGGCATCAAACAAGGGGGCCAAGAGACCCAGTACTTC
>TRBJ1-2|NA|10|NA|TRBV29-1
CSVDSYGYTF
TGCAGCGTTGACAGCTATGGCTACACCTTC
>TRBJ2-3|TRBD1|13|NA|TRBV7-9
CASSLTGADTQYF
TGTGCCAGCAGCTTAACAGGGGCAGATACGCAGTATTTT
>TRBJ1-2|NA|14|NA|TRBV5-5
CASSLSPRATGYTF
TGTGCCAGCAGCTTGAGTCCCAGGGCCACGGGCTACACCTTC
>TRBJ2-6|TRBD1|19|NA|TRBV4-1
CASSPRTWDSSGGANVLTF
TGCGCCAGCAGCCCGAGGACGTGGGACAGCTCGGGTGGGGCCAACGTCCTGACTTTC
>TRBJ2-5|TRBD2|14|once|TRBV25-1
CASSAGLAAETQYF
TGTGCCAGCAGTGCGGGACTAGCGGCAGAGACCCAGTACTTC
>TRBJ2-1|NA|15|once|TRBV5-1
CASSENGRSGNEQFF
TGCGCCAGCAGCGAAAACGGGAGATCGGGAAATGAGCAGTTCTTC
>TRBJ2-1|TRBD2|15|NA|TRBV20-1
CSASSSGSTGNEQFF
TGCAGTGCTAGTTCTAGCGGGAGTACAGGGAATGAGCAGTTCTTC
>TRBJ1-2|TRBD1|15|few|TRBV28
CASSFPGQGFRGYTF
TGTGCCAGCAGTTTTCCCGGACAGGGGTTTCGGGGCTACACCTTC
>TRBJ2-1|NA|14|NA|TRBV20-1
CSASIPGLINEQFF
TGCAGTGCTAGTATTCCGGGTTTGATTAATGAGCAGTTCTTC
>TRBJ2-5|NA|14|NA|TRBV18
CASSPTTSSETQYF
TGTGCCAGCTCACCTACGACTAGTTCGGAGACCCAGTACTTC